This T cell receptor beta chain was captured by sequencing in a study of blood T cell repertoires in COVID-19. Study-level background: Material from acute and convalescent COVID-19 was sourced from the United States, Italy and Spain. In each case, the material was cDNA or gDNA derived from T cells, B-cell-depleted T cells, or PBMCs.

Original processing notes: For nucleated cells, counts were estimated from reference gene primer amplification. The protocol was immunoSEQ multiplex PCR, while the TCRdb copy is restricted to in-frame clones and leaves out a portion. V, J and clone size derive from that table, while D and trimming were established from the DNA sequence. This sample has 45,000 to 50,000 clones, with more than 70% found just once. Trimming removed 0 bases at V and 4 bases at J, with 13 bases between. Germline values: CDR1 LGHDT, CDR2 YNNKEL (reference sequence). The CDR3 is made up of 16 amino acids. The chain couples TRBV3-1 (or the pseudogene TRBV3-2) to TRBJ2-4, with a possible D match to TRBD1 (5 bases). Sequencing was done on a sample of peripheral blood. This receptor was obtained from a man between 45 and 60 years old with active COVID-19. In DNA form, the CDR3 reads TGTGCCAGCAGCCAAGACGTGGGTGGGGCGAAAAACATTCAGTACTTC. This encodes CASSQDVGGAKNIQYF.